These 10 T cell receptor beta chains originate from one sample sequenced in a study of blood T cell repertoires in COVID-19. Sequencing was performed with immunoSEQ multiplex PCR; in TCRdb, only in-frame clones are kept and a portion is missing. The sample includes 78,000 or so clones, about 80% of them seen just once. The sequenced material came from peripheral blood. These receptors were taken from an elderly man with acute or convalescent COVID-19.

This clone was seen a handful of times. This rearrangement joins TRBV4-1 to TRBJ2-7; TRBD1 might be the D (6 bases). Germline CDR1 is MGHRA and CDR2 is YSYEKL. The CDR3 is made up of 15 amino acids. V lost 0 bases and J 1 base, leaving 10 bases between the germline ends. The CDR3 is CASSQEWTESYEQYF. The CDR3 DNA reads TGCGCCAGCAGCCAAGAGTGGACAGAGTCCTACGAGCAGTACTTC.

This clone showed up just a few times. The chain carries TRBV4-1 and TRBJ1-6, with 7 nucleotides matching TRBD1. Trimming cost V 2 bases and J 6 bases; bases outside gene matches: 16. The CDR3 length is 19 residues. Germline CDR1 is MGHRA and CDR2 is YSYEKL. The CDR3 DNA is TGCGCCAGCAGCCAAAGATTCGGCCCGGGACAGAGATTTAATTCACCCCTCCACTTT. The encoded protein is CASSQRFGPGQRFNSPLHF.

The V gene is TRBV19, the J gene TRBJ1-2; D is undetermined. Trimming took 0 bases from V and 3 from J, leaving 5 bases between them. This CDR3 comprises 13 residues. Per the germline V gene, CDR1 is LNHDA and CDR2 is SQIVND (reference sequence). In DNA, the CDR3 is TGTGCCAGTAGTATAGAACAGCACTATGGCTACACCTTC. Protein sequence: CASSIEQHYGYTF.

The V gene is TRBV30, the J gene TRBJ1-4; perhaps TRBD1 as D (5 bases). This CDR3 comprises 14 residues. The germline V gene has CDR1 GTSNPN and CDR2 SVGIG (reference sequence). V was clipped by 3 bases and J by 2 bases, with 10 bases between them. CDR3 sequence reads: CAWSQGGTNEKLFF. CDR3 bases: TGTGCCTGGAGCCAGGGAGGTACTAATGAAAAACTGTTTTTT.

The chain is built from TRBV5-6 and TRBJ2-7, with a possible D match to TRBD1 (5 bases). Germline V lookup: CDR1 SGHDT, CDR2 YYEEEE. This CDR3 spans 14 amino acids. V lost 4 bases, J lost 6 bases, and 17 bases lay in between. Here the CDR3 reads CASSEVGPRVEQYF. Written as DNA, the CDR3 is TGTGCCAGCAGCGAGGTGGGGCCTCGGGTCGAGCAGTACTTC.

The chain employs TRBV5-1 and TRBJ1-3; TRBD1 aligns across 7 bases. Losses at the gene ends were 4 bases for V and 0 bases for J; bases not matched to a gene: 4. Germline values: CDR1 SGHRS, CDR2 YFSETQ. The CDR3 extends over 15 amino acids. The CDR3: CASSATGVSGNTIYF. CDR3 in DNA: TGCGCCAGCAGCGCTACAGGGGTCTCTGGAAACACCATATATTTT.

The V and J genes are TRBV27 and TRBJ2-1, with TRBD1 matching over 7 bases. V lost 3 bases, J lost 0 bases, and 8 bases stayed unmatched. The CDR3 length is 17 residues. Germline V gene data show CDR1 as MNHEY and CDR2 as SMNVEV (reference sequence). This CDR3 is CASSFSEWDSSYNEQFF. The CDR3 DNA is TGTGCCAGCAGTTTTTCAGAGTGGGACAGCTCCTACAATGAGCAGTTCTTC.

The gene calls are TRBV4-1 and TRBJ2-5; a weak D match, TRBD2 (6 bases). The CDR3 extends over 17 amino acids. Looked up from germline, CDR1 is MGHRA and CDR2 is YSYEKL. Trimming stripped 0 bases from V and 5 bases from J, with 19 bases between. The CDR3 sequence is CASSQDGRGKAMETQYF. The CDR3 DNA reads TGCGCCAGCAGCCAAGATGGGCGGGGTAAGGCCATGGAGACCCAGTACTTC.

This rearrangement joins TRBV19 to TRBJ1-5; 10 bases align to TRBD1. V was pared by 6 bases and J by 7 bases, with 9 bases of the junction left unmatched. Germline V lookup: CDR1 LNHDA, CDR2 SQIVND (reference sequence). This CDR3 is built from 15 residues. The CDR3 nucleotides are TGTGCCAGTAGCAACCCCGGACAGGGGGGCCAGCCCCAGCATTTT. It yields the protein CASSNPGQGGQPQHF.

This chain links TRBV6-5 with TRBJ2-1; perhaps TRBD2 as D (6 bases). The V gene's germline CDR1 is MNHEY and CDR2 SVGAGI. V was pared by 6 bases and J by 8 bases, with 14 bases between. This CDR3 is 13 amino acids long. This chain's CDR3 is CASRGGIGDEQFF. The CDR3 region has the DNA TGTGCCAGCAGGGGGGGAATTGGAGATGAGCAGTTCTTC.